This T cell receptor (beta chain) was observed in a study of blood T cell repertoires in COVID-19. Study at large: Samples came from the United States, Italy and Spain, spanning acute and convalescent COVID-19. Sample material is recorded as cDNA or gDNA derived from T cells, B-cell-depleted T cells, or PBMCs.

Trimming stripped 5 bases from V and 6 bases from J, with 11 bases between. The CDR3 loop spans 13 amino acids. CDR1 is SEHNR, CDR2 FQNEAQ, per germline (reference sequence). Source study methods: For nucleated cells, counts were estimated from reference gene primer amplification. Generated by immunoSEQ multiplex PCR, the TCRdb table keeps only in-frame clones and is missing some. V and J calls and clone size are copied from that table; D and trimming were computed from the DNA. The repertoire holds roughly 150,000 clones, with around 89% as singletons. This clonotype was obtained from a woman aged 80 or over with acute or convalescent COVID-19. Sequencing used peripheral blood. The chain is built from TRBV7-9 and TRBJ1-3; D is possibly TRBD1 (5 bases). The CDR3 DNA sequence: TGTGCCAGCAGCGTCAGGGAAGTAAACACCATATATTTT. It specifies CASSVREVNTIYF.